The entry below gives a single T cell receptor (beta chain) sequence along with its context. The clone's antigen remains unknown. No per-base quality is available; no much larger clone lies one base away. The sample is drawn from a study of CD8+ T cells in alopecia areata (dated by TCRdb to the late 2010s). At the level of the whole study: Treated patients were enrolled in an open-label pilot trial of oral tofacitinib at 5 to 10 mg twice daily for moderate-to-severe alopecia areata. Tofacitinib was administered for 6 to 18 months, and 6 months of follow-up off drug were then conducted to assess delayed response and recurrence. For the treated patients, the SALT score, which quantifies what percentage of scalp surface area is affected, served as the measure of disease severity. High-throughput TCRbeta sequencing was used to examine T cell clonal expansion in alopecia areata in both the C3H/HeJ mouse model and human patients. Human TCRbeta sequencing covered scalp tissue and sorted CD4+ and CD8+ peripheral blood T cells from patchy and totalis/universalis alopecia areata patients and healthy controls. Biopsies were taken from tofacitinib-treated patients at baseline and again at 4 and 24 weeks into treatment, and several of those patients also had a later scalp biopsy. Scalp clonality was compared among normal scalp (n=4), patchy alopecia areata scalp (n=8), and alopecia totalis/universalis scalp (n=8). The RNA source kit depended on sample type: the PAXgene miRNA kit for fixed scalp, the miRNeasy kit for PBMCs, and the RNeasy kit for mouse skin. TCRbeta CDR3 regions were amplified by immunoSEQ multiplex PCR using 35 Vbeta forward and 13 Jbeta reverse primers.

Study-wide conclusions, independent of this receptor: Because the treated cohort was small and had just a single nonresponder, larger studies are needed to establish links between baseline CD8+ expansion and response. Shared TCR sequences between patients were less evident than in mice, which may be partly attributable to HLA diversity in the patient population. Lesional scalp, especially in alopecia totalis/universalis, showed higher clonality and more expanded CD8+ clones than normal scalp, suggesting antigenic drive. During tofacitinib treatment, many expanded lesional clones stuck around in both scalp and blood, and this persistence may partly explain why relapse happens after treatment is stopped. Unlike mouse skin, which is dominated by gammadelta T cells, normal human skin has resident alphabeta T cells that are also sequenced, and this complicates analysis of the scalp TCR repertoire. Tofacitinib significantly decreased scalp clonality and the number of expanded CD8+ clones among the top 100 scalp clones.

What the time point label conveys for this sample: around 26 weeks on oral tofacitinib. The sample's treatment or condition label is to be understood as: oral pan-JAK inhibitor, 5-10 mg twice daily. Lesional scalp punch biopsies and peripheral blood were collected from alopecia areata patients. After PBMCs were isolated by density centrifugation and stained for CD3, CD4 and CD8, a FACSAria was used to sort CD4+ and CD8+ T cells. Library generation was performed with the immunoSEQ multiplex PCR assay. RNA was extracted from all samples and reverse transcribed into cDNA as template for TCR sequencing. First-strand cDNA was synthesized using SuperScript III with a 2:1 mix of oligo-dT and random hexamers. Amplification bias was assessed with a synthetic immune receptor repertoire, and residual bias was removed computationally. The paper's data handling went like this. Raw reads were preprocessed to remove errors, and CDR3 was defined according to IMGT conventions as the region from the conserved cysteine to phenylalanine. Clonality was calculated as 1 minus Shannon entropy normalized by log2 of the number of productive unique TCRs. Whether each scalp clone was CD4 or CD8 was inferred by checking scalp TCRbeta sequences against the CD4 and CD8 repertoires from sorted blood. The source is immuneACCESS, and TCRdb retained only in-frame sequences with V and J called. Part of the clones is not carried over; for the studies checked, unresolved V genes explain less than half of this, and the remainder is unexplained. The D gene and trimming were derived from the DNA, and the V and J assignments and clone size from that table. In all, the sample holds 200,000 or so clones, and roughly 64% of those were seen once. The ten biggest clones cover 5.5% of the sample.

This specimen consisted of CD4+ T cells sorted from blood, obtained at week 24, from a patient treated with tofacitinib. This TCR came from a human donor with alopecia areata.

The CDR3 in this case is CASSLATSGASLPQYF. In nucleotides, the sequence is TGTGCCAGCAGCTTAGCGACTAGCGGGGCGAGTTTGCCCCAGTACTTC. The sequence is built from TRBV7-8 and TRBJ2-5, with 11 junctional bases fitting TRBD2. Looking up the germline V gene yields CDR1 SGHVS and CDR2 FQNEAQ. The CDR3 numbers 16 residues from cysteine through phenylalanine. Kept here is only the CDR3 DNA, which spans 48 bases and is read in frame from base 1. V is cut back by 0 bases and J by 9 bases, with 9 bases in the junction unmatched. The full variable domain, with segments outside the CDR3 supplied by the reference TRBV7-8 and TRBJ2-5 proteins, appears as GAGVSQSPRYKVAKRGQDVALRCDPISGHVSLFWYQQALGQGPEFLTYFQNEAQLDKSGLPSDRFFAERPEGSVSTLKIQRTQQEDSAVYLCASSLATSGASLPQYFGPGTRLLVL.